The 26 T cell receptor beta chains reported below all come from one sample, sequenced in a study of CXCR3-negative and CXCR3-positive naive CD8 T cells. These TCRs are of unknown antigen specificity. Broader study findings: CXCR3-positive naive cells had more hydrophobic TRB CDR3s than CXCR3-negative naive cells.

UMI-labeled 5' RACE TRB cDNA libraries were prepared from the cells. Reprocessing the 5' RACE reads, TCRdb reports a single entry for every CDR3 protein and omits DNA. The table gives 150,000 to 180,000 distinct CDR3 sequences; the top ten clones make up approximately 0.51% of it. Material for sequencing was naive CXCR3+ CD8+ T cells from blood. This sample's subset: CD45RO-CCR7+CD27+CD95- naive CD8+ T cells expressing CXCR3 (TNR3+). The receptors were gathered from a human donor in good health. Some clones in this sample may be carry-over from other donors' samples.

This rearrangement joins TRBV27 to TRBJ2-7; the D gene TCRdb calls, TRBD2, cannot be checked with no DNA. The CDR3 runs to 15 residues. Germline lookup yields CDR1 MNHEY and CDR2 SMNVEV (reference sequence). The CDR3 protein is CASSVRLAGLYEQYF.

This rearrangement joins TRBV7-9 to TRBJ1-1; TCRdb's D call of TRBD1 is untestable without DNA. The CDR3 is made up of 18 amino acids. Germline V gene lookup returns CDR1 SEHNR and CDR2 FQNEAQ (reference sequence). CDR3 region: CASSLSVTGGAWDTEAFF.

The genes are TRBV29-1 and TRBJ2-3; the D call from TCRdb, TRBD2, cannot be confirmed without DNA. The CDR3 is 15 residues long. Germline CDR1 SQVTM, CDR2 ANQGSEA. This chain's CDR3 is CSVGAAASGTDTQYF.

The chain links TRBV28 to TRBJ2-2; TCRdb returns TRBD1, unconfirmable since there is no DNA. CDR3 length: 15 amino acids. CDR1 MDHEN and CDR2 SYDVKM come from the germline V gene. CDR3 in amino acids: CASSLSGQGAGELFF. Drawing the rest from reference TRBV28 and TRBJ2-2, the complete variable domain is DVKVTQSSRYLVKRTGEKVFLECVQDMDHENMFWYRQDPGLGLRLIYFSYDVKMKEKGDIPEGYSVSREKKERFSLILESASTNQTSMYLCASSLSGQGAGELFFGEGSRLTVL.

The rearrangement joins TRBV20-1 to TRBJ2-5; the TCRdb call, TRBD2, lacks DNA for checking. The CDR3 has 14 residues. From germline, CDR1 is DFQATT and CDR2 SNEGSKA (reference sequence). CDR3 sequence: CSALLAGGWETQYF.

The V and J genes are TRBV29-1 and TRBJ2-1; TCRdb indicates TRBD1, and absent DNA this call remains unverified. CDR1 SQVTM and CDR2 ANQGSEA come from the germline V gene. This CDR3 comprises 17 residues. CDR3 region: CSGQGSGTGVTHNEQFF.

The CDR3 region is CSVQGGQPGSSYEQYF. The rearrangement joins TRBV29-1 to TRBJ2-7; TCRdb's D call, TRBD1, is unchecked because there is no DNA. The CDR3 runs 16 residues. The germline V gene has CDR1 SQVTM and CDR2 ANQGSEA.

CDR3 protein: CSVVTGENTIYF. The chain carries TRBV29-1 and TRBJ1-3; the TCRdb D gene call, TRBD1, has no DNA to confirm it. CDR3 length equals 12 residues. CDR1 is SQVTM, CDR2 ANQGSEA, per germline.

V is TRBV28 and J is TRBJ2-1; the TCRdb call, TRBD1, lacks DNA for checking. CDR1 is MDHEN and CDR2 is SYDVKM in the germline V gene. The CDR3 has 15 residues. Here the CDR3 reads CASSFASAGCGEQFF.

This chain links TRBV20-1 with TRBJ2-5; there is no DNA to check the TCRdb D call of TRBD2. The germline CDR1 and CDR2 sequences are DFQATT and SNEGSKA (reference sequence). The CDR3 has 16 amino acids. CDR3 residues: CSARDSGGASPEDQYF.

V usage is TRBV29-1 and J usage is TRBJ1-2; TCRdb's assignment of TRBD1 cannot be checked, as there is no DNA. The CDR3 length is 16 residues. Per germline, CDR1 SQVTM and CDR2 ANQGSEA. The CDR3 spells CSVSYNHPGEVYGYTF.

This rearrangement joins TRBV7-3 to TRBJ1-1; the TCRdb D gene call, TRBD1, has no DNA to confirm it. Germline values: CDR1 SGHTA, CDR2 FQGTGA. The length of the CDR3 is 14 residues. The chain's CDR3 is CASSSTGPHTEAFF.

The rearrangement joins TRBV6-5 to TRBJ2-7; TCRdb selects TRBD1, and the lack of DNA leaves this call unchecked. CDR1 is MNHEY, CDR2 SVGAGI, per germline. The CDR3 totals 15 residues. CDR3: CASSYYGTAAYEQYF.

The chain couples TRBV6-2 or TRBV6-3 to TRBJ1-2; there is no DNA to check the TCRdb D call of TRBD1. Germline V gene lookup returns CDR1 MNHEY and CDR2 SVGEGT. The CDR3 totals 15 residues. The CDR3 reads CASSYSDSPFYGYTF.

The CDR3 here is CASSQETGGFYGYTF. The chain uses TRBV3-1 and TRBJ1-2; absent DNA, TCRdb's TRBD1 call cannot be checked. The CDR3 runs 15 residues. CDR1 and CDR2 from the germline V gene are LGHDT and YNNKEL (reference sequence). The variable domain in full, with the rest retrieved from reference TRBV3-1 and TRBJ1-2, is DTAVSQTPKYLVTQMGNDKSIKCEQNLGHDTMYWYKQDSKKFLKIMFSYNNKELIINETVPNRFSPKSPDKAHLNLHINSLELGDSAVYFCASSQETGGFYGYTFGSGTRLTVV.

The V and J genes are TRBV20-1 and TRBJ2-7; the D call from TCRdb, TRBD1, cannot be confirmed without DNA. CDR1 is DFQATT and CDR2 is SNEGSKA in the germline V gene (reference sequence). This CDR3 region has 12 residues. The CDR3: CSASQGAYEQYF.

This chain joins TRBV6-2 or TRBV6-3 and TRBJ2-1; TCRdb proposes TRBD2, but this gene call is untestable without DNA. Looked up from germline, CDR1 is MNHEY and CDR2 is SVGEGT. This CDR3 contains 14 residues. This CDR3 is CASGSGTSGWVQFF.

The genes are TRBV4-1 and TRBJ2-1; TCRdb's D call of TRBD1 is untestable without DNA. The length of the CDR3 is 17 residues. Germline values: CDR1 MGHRA, CDR2 YSYEKL. This CDR3 is CASSQETGQWTYNEQFF.

The CDR3: CASSSRQGSYNEQFF. The rearrangement joins TRBV7-3 to TRBJ2-1; the TRBD1 assignment by TCRdb is unverifiable without DNA. The germline V gene encodes CDR1 SGHTA and CDR2 FQGTGA. The CDR3 is made up of 15 amino acids.

The genes are TRBV4-3 and TRBJ1-2; TCRdb proposes TRBD1, but this gene call is untestable without DNA. The V gene's germline CDR1 is LGHNA and CDR2 YSLEER. The CDR3 sequence is 15 residues long. The CDR3 protein is CASSQDRPGRYGYTF.

The V call is TRBV7-9, the J call TRBJ2-7; as DNA is missing, the TRBD1 call by TCRdb cannot be tested. The CDR3 covers 15 residues. Germline V gene sequence: CDR1 SEHNR, CDR2 FQNEAQ (reference sequence). CDR3 protein: CASSARGRPTYEQYF.

This rearrangement joins TRBV7-3 to TRBJ2-2; TCRdb selects TRBD1, and the lack of DNA leaves this call unchecked. This CDR3 comprises 17 residues. Germline loops: CDR1 SGHTA, CDR2 FQGTGA. CDR3 amino acids: CASSSSRDRVSTGELFF.

The CDR3 reads CASSRGMTGDTGELFF. The chain carries TRBV11-2 and TRBJ2-2; TCRdb's assignment of TRBD1 cannot be checked, as there is no DNA. CDR1 and CDR2 (germline): SGHAT, FQNNGV. There are 16 residues in the CDR3.

The chain carries TRBV7-9 and TRBJ2-7; TCRdb returns TRBD1, unconfirmable since there is no DNA. The germline V gene encodes CDR1 SEHNR and CDR2 FQNEAQ (reference sequence). CDR3 length equals 15 residues. CDR3 sequence reads: CASRGRGSYSYEQYF.

V gene TRBV7-9 combines with J gene TRBJ1-2; TCRdb's D call, TRBD1, is unchecked because there is no DNA. From germline, CDR1 is SEHNR and CDR2 FQNEAQ (reference sequence). This CDR3 comprises 13 residues. The CDR3 loop reads CASSLPGEYGYTF. The full variable domain, with the rest looked up from reference TRBV7-9 and TRBJ1-2, is DTGVSQNPRHKITKRGQNVTFRCDPISEHNRLYWYRQTLGQGPEFLTYFQNEAQLEKSRLLSDRFSAERPKGSFSTLEIQRTEQGDSAMYLCASSLPGEYGYTFGSGTRLTVV.

The V gene is TRBV7-9, the J gene TRBJ2-7; the TCRdb call, TRBD1, lacks DNA for checking. Germline values: CDR1 SEHNR, CDR2 FQNEAQ (reference sequence). This CDR3 region has 12 residues. CDR3 sequence reads: CASRRGTYEQYF.